These 23 T cell receptor beta chains originate from one sample sequenced in a study of T cell repertoires in cytomegalovirus infection. One entry per CDR3 protein, called by TCRdb with MiXCR from the reads. The repertoire consists of fewer than 1,000,000 distinct CDR3 sequences, with approximately 30% occurring once and the leading ten covering under 15%. The antigens of these receptors remain unknown. Sequences were derived from cultured CD8+ T cells from PBMCs, sampled from culture after CMV antigen stimulation. The receptors were sampled from a human donor in good health (CMV status not recorded). Some clones in this sample may be carry-over from other donors' samples.

The gene calls are TRBV28 and TRBJ2-5; D unclear. V gave up 8 bases and J gave up 5 bases, with 12 bases separating them. Per germline, CDR1 MDHEN and CDR2 SYDVKM. The CDR3 length is 12 residues. The CDR3 here is CASRRVLETQYF. For the CDR3, the DNA is TGTGCCAGCCGAAGGGTGCTGGAGACCCAGTACTTC. Full variable domain (outside the CDR3, taken from reference TRBV28 and TRBJ2-5): DVKVTQSSRYLVKRTGEKVFLECVQDMDHENMFWYRQDPGLGLRLIYFSYDVKMKEKGDIPEGYSVSREKKERFSLILESASTNQTSMYLCASRRVLETQYFGPGTRLLVL.

CDR3 nucleotides: TGTGCCAGCAGCTTAAACAGTCGTTATTCTAACTATGGCTACACCTTC. Its protein product is CASSLNSRYSNYGYTF. This sequence joins TRBV7-8 and TRBJ1-2; D call uncertain. CDR1 is SGHVS, CDR2 FQNEAQ, per germline. The CDR3 runs 16 residues. With 2 bases removed from V and 0 bases from J, the gap between germline ends came to 13 bases.

This clonotype was picked up many times. The chain is built from TRBV7-9 and TRBJ2-5; 9 bases match TRBD1. Unmatched junction bases numbered 6, after V lost 5 bases and J lost 2 bases. The CDR3 totals 15 residues. Germline V gene data show CDR1 as SEHNR and CDR2 as FQNEAQ (reference sequence). The CDR3: CASSIGTGWQETQYF. CDR3 coding DNA: TGTGCCAGCAGCATTGGGACAGGGTGGCAAGAGACCCAGTACTTC.

There are a few counts of this clonotype. The chain is built from TRBV2 and TRBJ2-7; D not resolved. The germline V gene has CDR1 SNHLY and CDR2 FYNNEI. The CDR3 sequence is 13 residues long. V shed 3 bases and J shed 3 bases, with 9 bases lying between them. The CDR3 coding sequence is TGTGCCAGCAGTGACCCAGTTAACTACGAGCAGTACTTC. It encodes CASSDPVNYEQYF.

The rearrangement links TRBV7-6 to TRBJ1-1, with 7 bases that match TRBD1. This CDR3 is 15 amino acids long. Germline V gives CDR1 SGHVS, CDR2 FNYEAQ. J lost 1 base, V lost 5 bases, and 7 bases had no gene match. CDR3 loop: CASSPRDSANTEAFF. In DNA form, the CDR3 reads TGTGCCAGCAGCCCCCGGGACAGTGCGAACACTGAAGCTTTCTTT.

This clonotype was seen a handful of times. J is TRBJ2-7 and V is TRBV2, with TRBD2 identical over 8 bases. Trimming took 4 bases from V and 5 from J; bases not matched to a gene: 13. This CDR3 is built from 16 residues. The germline V gene has CDR1 SNHLY and CDR2 FYNNEI. This CDR3 is CASSGTSGSSAHEQYV. The CDR3 bases are TGTGCCAGCAGTGGCACTAGCGGATCGTCAGCTCACGAGCAGTACGTC.

In nucleotides, the CDR3 is TGTGCCAACAGCCCGTCCCGCGGTCTTAGGCGCACTGAAGCTTTCTTT. Residues: CANSPSRGLRRTEAFF. V gene TRBV28 combines with J gene TRBJ1-1; D is uncertain. V lost 10 bases to trimming and J lost 4 bases, with 25 bases between them. Looked up from germline, CDR1 is MDHEN and CDR2 is SYDVKM. The CDR3 length is 16 residues. The full variable domain, with the rest looked up from reference TRBV28 and TRBJ1-1, is DVKVTQSSRYLVKRTGEKVFLECVQDMDHENMFWYRQDPGLGLRLIYFSYDVKMKEKGDIPEGYSVSREKKERFSLILESASTNQTSMYLCANSPSRGLRRTEAFFGQGTRLTVV.

The chain has TRBV27 and TRBJ2-2, with D hard to call. V lost 0 bases, J lost 4 bases, and 15 bases lay in between. Germline-derived CDR1 and CDR2 are MNHEY and SMNVEV (reference sequence). This CDR3 is built from 17 residues. The CDR3 region is CASSLSLLQASTGELFF. DNA of the CDR3: TGTGCCAGCAGTTTATCACTTCTGCAAGCGTCCACCGGGGAGCTGTTTTTT.

J is TRBJ1-1 and V is TRBV12-3 or TRBV12-4; D not certain. Trimming removed 3 bases from V and 0 bases from J, with 23 bases in between. This CDR3 has 19 residues. DNA for the CDR3: TGTGCCAGCAGTTTTTGGGTTCGACGGAACCTGGGAATGAACACTGAAGCTTTCTTT. Its protein is CASSFWVRRNLGMNTEAFF.

This clonotype appeared once. A read error may be the cause here, since a much bigger clone is one base away. The chain combines TRBV7-8 with TRBJ1-2; D gene unclear. Germline assignment: CDR1 SGHVS and CDR2 FQNEAQ. CDR3 length: 14 amino acids. Deletions cut 5 bases from V and 1 base from J, with 11 bases between. This CDR3 is CASSVETDNYGYTF. The CDR3 DNA reads TGTGCCAGCAGCGTAGAAACAGATAACTATGGCTACACCTTC.

In this sample, this clonotype turned up a few times. This chain connects TRBV7-8 to TRBJ2-1; 10 bases are a match to TRBD2. The CDR3 consists of 18 residues. Trimming removed 0 bases from V and 7 bases from J; junction bases left unmatched: 12. The germline V gene has CDR1 SGHVS and CDR2 FQNEAQ. The CDR3 bases are TGTGCCAGCAGCTTAGCCGGGCTAGCGGGGGTTGTGTGGAATGAGCAGTTCTTC. Translation: CASSLAGLAGVVWNEQFF.

This clonotype has a handful of counts. One base away lies a much larger clone, so this may be a sequencing read error. This chain connects TRBV7-2 to TRBJ2-2, with 7 bases lining up with TRBD2. Germline CDR1 and CDR2: SGHTA and FQGNSA. The CDR3 totals 14 residues. This CDR3 reads CVSSRVAGTGELFF. For the CDR3, the DNA is TGTGTCAGCAGCAGGGTAGCGGGCACCGGGGAGCTGTTTTTT.

This clonotype was observed a handful of times. The gene calls are TRBV18 and TRBJ2-3; D possibly uses TRBD1 or TRBD2 (5 bases each). The V end lost 3 bases, the J end lost 5 bases, and 15 bases lay between the germline ends. The CDR3 is made up of 15 amino acids. The germline CDR1 and CDR2 sequences are KGHSH and LQKENI. The CDR3 protein is CASSPGELQGDTQYF. CDR3 DNA: TGTGCCAGCTCACCGGGGGAGCTGCAGGGAGATACGCAGTATTTT.

The chain combines TRBV27 with TRBJ2-2; tentative D call: TRBD1 (5 bases). The CDR3 loop spans 16 amino acids. CDR1 and CDR2 from the germline V gene are MNHEY and SMNVEV (reference sequence). Trimming removed 5 bases at V and 2 bases at J, with 15 bases between. The CDR3 protein is CASSPAKGINTGELFF. In DNA, the CDR3 is TGTGCCAGCAGTCCGGCAAAGGGGATAAACACCGGGGAGCTGTTTTTT.

The table lists this clonotype with a few counts. The chain employs TRBV11-1 and TRBJ1-2; maybe TRBD1 (5 bases). This CDR3 is built from 15 residues. Between the trimmed V and J ends, which lost 6 bases and 4 bases, there was a span of 18 bases. Germline V CDR1 and CDR2: SGHAT, FQDESV (reference sequence). The CDR3 DNA is TGTGCCAGCAGTCAGAAGGCGTCAGGGAGCTATGGCTACACCTTC. Amino acids: CASSQKASGSYGYTF.

This clonotype has just a few counts. The chain recombines TRBV19 with TRBJ2-1; 7 bases fit TRBD1. Germline-derived CDR1 and CDR2 are LNHDA and SQIVND (reference sequence). V lost 1 base and J lost 3; bases outside the gene matches: 3. This CDR3 has 15 amino acids. Written as DNA, the CDR3 is TGTGCCAGTAGTATAGCCGGGACAGACTACAATGAGCAGTTCTTC. Translation: CASSIAGTDYNEQFF.

This clonotype was observed many times. This chain links TRBV3-1 with TRBJ2-1, with 7 nucleotides matching TRBD1. Germline V gives CDR1 LGHDT, CDR2 YNNKEL (reference sequence). With V trimmed by 4 bases and J by 2 bases, 5 bases remained unmatched. The CDR3 contains 15 residues. The CDR3 sequence is CASSRSQGAYNEQFF. In DNA form, the CDR3 reads TGTGCCAGCAGCCGGTCCCAGGGGGCCTACAATGAGCAGTTCTTC.

The V gene is TRBV27, the J gene TRBJ2-5; D perhaps matches TRBD2 (6 bases). V lost 4 bases, J lost 5 bases, and 17 bases lay in between. The CDR3 runs 15 residues. CDR1 and CDR2 from the germline V gene are MNHEY and SMNVEV (reference sequence). The DNA of the CDR3 is TGTGCCAGCAGTTCCTTTTCCGGGGGATCCGAGACCCAGTACTTC. Translation gives CASSSFSGGSETQYF.

The chain has TRBV5-1 and TRBJ2-1; a possible D gene is TRBD2 (6 bases). The CDR3 runs to 16 residues. Germline CDR1 is SGHRS and CDR2 is YFSETQ. With 6 bases removed from V and 0 bases from J, the gap between germline ends came to 16 bases. In DNA, the CDR3 is TGCGCCAGCACCACCGGCCGGGGGAACTCCTACAATGAGCAGTTCTTC. This translates into CASTTGRGNSYNEQFF.

Many counts were recorded for this clonotype. The chain carries TRBV7-9 and TRBJ2-2, with unresolved D. The length of the CDR3 is 15 residues. The V and J ends lost 3 bases and 5 bases respectively, with 13 bases between them. Germline CDR1 is SEHNR and CDR2 is FQNEAQ (reference sequence). In DNA, the CDR3 is TGTGCCAGCAGCTTTTTACAAATGGGGACCGGGGAGCTGTTTTTT. Its protein is CASSFLQMGTGELFF.

On this clonotype itself: An end of the junction does not agree with germline; a read error may underlie this. The chain carries TRBV27 and TRBJ1-1; D gene ambiguous. The CDR3 runs to 13 residues. Looked up from germline, CDR1 is MNHEY and CDR2 is SMNVEV (reference sequence). CDR3 sequence: CANSSPLNTEAFF. CDR3 bases: TGTGCCAACAGTTCCCCTTTGAACACTGAAGCTTTCTTT.

This clonotype was detected a few times. The rearrangement joins TRBV12-3 or TRBV12-4 to TRBJ2-7, with a possible D match to TRBD2 (5 bases). The V and J ends lost 3 bases and 4 bases respectively, with 10 bases between them. The CDR3 is made up of 13 amino acids. The CDR3 here is CASSFGKDYEQYV. The DNA of the CDR3 is TGTGCCAGCAGTTTCGGGAAGGATTACGAGCAGTACGTC.

The chain uses TRBV15 and TRBJ2-1, with D perhaps matching TRBD1 or TRBD2 (5 bases each). The CDR3 length is 12 residues. CDR1 and CDR2 (germline): LNHNV, YYDKDF (reference sequence). Trimming took off 9 bases at V and 5 bases at J, with 11 bases between the two ends. CDR3 in DNA: TGTGCCACTACCGGGGCTAACAATGAGCAGTTCTTC. This gives the protein CATTGANNEQFF.